Listed below are T cell receptor beta chains from one sample, sequenced in a study of beta chain features in type 1 diabetes. This table comes from immunoSEQ multiplex PCR, and its TCRdb copy is limited to in-frame clones, with some not included. The sample contains some 170,000 clones, approximately 62% of which appear only once. Sequencing input: naive CD4+ T cells from blood. These receptors were collected from a man aged 30 to 39 with type 1 diabetes. CDR3s include the opening cysteine and the closing phenylalanine or tryptophan. Expanded clones get a size class; other rows say once, few or many, or leave the size out.

J: TRBJ1-4; V: TRBV5-1; size: NA; CDR3: CASSLEAGGFTNEKLFF
J: TRBJ1-1; V: TRBV7-2; size: NA; CDR3: CASSLVSEAFF
J: TRBJ2-1; V: TRBV23-1; size: NA; CDR3: CASSRQGRDNEQFF
J: TRBJ1-2; V: TRBV11-2; size: NA; CDR3: CASSQGGGYTF
J: TRBJ1-1; V: TRBV5-1; size: NA; CDR3: CASSLEGNTEAFF
J: TRBJ2-5; V: TRBV7-8; size: NA; CDR3: CASSPDGRGTGETQYF
J: TRBJ1-2; V: TRBV19; size: once; CDR3: CASSRQEYYGYTF
J: TRBJ1-1; V: TRBV9; size: NA; CDR3: CASSVDVGSRAFF
J: TRBJ2-3; V: TRBV7-9; size: NA; CDR3: CASSFSGADTQYF
J: TRBJ2-5; V: TRBV2; size: NA; CDR3: CASSKTSGGSYQETQYF
J: TRBJ2-7; V: TRBV20-1; size: once; CDR3: CSASSGEQYF
J: TRBJ2-3; V: TRBV2; size: few; CDR3: CASSAQMLSTDTQYF
J: TRBJ1-4; V: TRBV30; size: few; CDR3: CAYGQGLTNEKLFF
J: TRBJ1-5; V: TRBV30; size: NA; CDR3: CAWSGGVNQPQHF
J: TRBJ2-2; V: TRBV18; size: NA; CDR3: CASSRRTNTGELFF
J: TRBJ1-5; V: TRBV9; size: NA; CDR3: CASSVVPDRNQPQHF
J: TRBJ1-3; V: TRBV7-9; size: NA; CDR3: CASSLRGNTIYF
J: TRBJ2-3; V: TRBV5-1; size: NA; CDR3: CASSFGRNPTLRTDTQYF
J: TRBJ2-1; V: TRBV30; size: few; CDR3: CAWKYPGTSGAGEQFF
J: TRBJ2-3; V: TRBV7-2; size: NA; CDR3: CASSLAGADTQYF
J: TRBJ2-5; V: TRBV4-3; size: few; CDR3: CASSQIGPPETQYF
J: TRBJ2-3; V: TRBV23-1; size: NA; CDR3: CASSQSQRDSLRTDTQYF
J: TRBJ1-1; V: TRBV29-1; size: NA; CDR3: CSVEDRDRLFEAFF
J: TRBJ2-7; V: TRBV18; size: NA; CDR3: CASSQGTERGYEQYF
J: TRBJ2-5; V: TRBV18; size: NA; CDR3: CASSGPGQGDGGEQYF
J: TRBJ1-2; V: TRBV28; size: NA; CDR3: CASTVHGIINYGYTF
J: TRBJ2-3; V: TRBV5-1; size: once; CDR3: CASSLEGASSDTQYF
J: TRBJ2-2; V: TRBV20-1; size: NA; CDR3: CSARGSGELFF
J: TRBJ1-2; V: TRBV29-1; size: NA; CDR3: CSDSDNYGYTF
J: TRBJ2-5; V: TRBV29-1; size: few; CDR3: CSARAGEETQYF
J: TRBJ2-4; V: TRBV29-1; size: NA; CDR3: CSVARDSGDIQYF
J: TRBJ2-3; V: TRBV7-9; size: few; CDR3: CASSSAQTSGEWYF
J: TRBJ2-2; V: TRBV13; size: NA; CDR3: CASSFIQTGRNTGELFF
J: TRBJ2-7; V: TRBV7-2; size: few; CDR3: CASSLAPQGGDDEQYF
J: TRBJ2-3; V: TRBV9; size: NA; CDR3: CASSPRGSGGVTDTQYF
J: TRBJ2-7; V: TRBV6-1; size: few; CDR3: CASSEQGGEEQYF
J: TRBJ2-4; V: TRBV18; size: few; CDR3: CASSRGAEDIQYF
J: TRBJ1-2; V: TRBV27; size: NA; CDR3: CASSLSPGDSYGYTF
J: TRBJ2-1; V: TRBV20-1; size: NA; CDR3: CSAATAYEQFF
J: TRBJ1-5; V: TRBV25-1; size: few; CDR3: CASSEGGYSNQPQHF
J: TRBJ2-7; V: TRBV25-1; size: NA; CDR3: CASSPHPGRGESYEQYF
J: TRBJ1-2; V: TRBV29-1; size: NA; CDR3: CSVEPIVYGYTF
J: TRBJ2-1; V: TRBV30; size: NA; CDR3: CAWSVTRTRSSYNEQFF